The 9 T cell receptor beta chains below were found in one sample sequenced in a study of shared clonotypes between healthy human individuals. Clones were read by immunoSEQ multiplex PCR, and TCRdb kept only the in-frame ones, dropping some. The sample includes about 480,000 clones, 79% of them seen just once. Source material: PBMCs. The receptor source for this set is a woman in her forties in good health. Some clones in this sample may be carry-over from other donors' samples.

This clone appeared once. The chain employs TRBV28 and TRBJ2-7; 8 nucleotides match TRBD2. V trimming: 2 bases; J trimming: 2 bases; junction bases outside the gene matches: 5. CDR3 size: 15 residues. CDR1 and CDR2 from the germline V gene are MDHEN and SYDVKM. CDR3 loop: CASSLSTSGAYEQYF. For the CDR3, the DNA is TGTGCCAGCAGTTTAAGTACTAGCGGAGCCTACGAGCAGTACTTC.

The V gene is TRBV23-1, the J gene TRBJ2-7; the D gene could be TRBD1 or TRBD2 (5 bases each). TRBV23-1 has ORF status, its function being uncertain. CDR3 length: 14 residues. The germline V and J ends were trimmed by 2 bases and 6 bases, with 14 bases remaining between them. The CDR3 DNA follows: TGCGCCAGCAGTCAAGAGGGAAGGGGTGGCGAGCAGTACTTC. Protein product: CASSQEGRGGEQYF.

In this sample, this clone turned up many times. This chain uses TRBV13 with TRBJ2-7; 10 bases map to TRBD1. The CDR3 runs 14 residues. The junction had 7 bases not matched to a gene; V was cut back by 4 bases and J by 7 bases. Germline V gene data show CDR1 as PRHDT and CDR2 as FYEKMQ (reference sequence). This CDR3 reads CASSSRQGADEQYF. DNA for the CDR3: TGTGCCAGCAGCTCCCGACAGGGGGCGGATGAGCAGTACTTC.

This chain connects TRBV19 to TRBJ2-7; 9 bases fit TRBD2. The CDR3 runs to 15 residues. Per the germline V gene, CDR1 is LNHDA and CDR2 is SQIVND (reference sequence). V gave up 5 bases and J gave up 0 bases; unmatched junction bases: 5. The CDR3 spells CASSFGLAYSYEQYF. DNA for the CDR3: TGTGCCAGTAGTTTTGGACTAGCGTACTCCTACGAGCAGTACTTC.

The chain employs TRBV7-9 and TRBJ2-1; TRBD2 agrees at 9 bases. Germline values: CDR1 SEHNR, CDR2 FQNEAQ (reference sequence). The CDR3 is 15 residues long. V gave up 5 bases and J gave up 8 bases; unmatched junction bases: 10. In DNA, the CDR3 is TGTGCCAGCAGCCATTTAGCGGGAGCCACACATGAGCAGTTCTTC. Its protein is CASSHLAGATHEQFF.

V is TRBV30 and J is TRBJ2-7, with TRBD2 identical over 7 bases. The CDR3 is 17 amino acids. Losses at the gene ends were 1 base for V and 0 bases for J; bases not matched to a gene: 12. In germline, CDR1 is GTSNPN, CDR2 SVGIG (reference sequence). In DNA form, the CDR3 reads TGTGCCTGGAGTGCAAGTGGTCCAGCGGGACCCTCCTACGAGCAGTACTTC. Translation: CAWSASGPAGPSYEQYF. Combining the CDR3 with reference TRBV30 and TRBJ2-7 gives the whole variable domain SQTIHQWPATLVQPVGSPLSLECTVEGTSNPNLYWYRQAAGRGLQLLFYSVGIGQISSEVPQNLSASRPQDRQFILSSKKLLLSDSGFYLCAWSASGPAGPSYEQYFGPGTRLTVT.

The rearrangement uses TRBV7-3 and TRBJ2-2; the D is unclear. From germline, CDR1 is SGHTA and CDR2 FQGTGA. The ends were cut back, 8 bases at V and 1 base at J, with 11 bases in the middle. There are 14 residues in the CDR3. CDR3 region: CASGIAGNTGELFF. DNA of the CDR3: TGTGCCAGCGGTATAGCAGGGAACACCGGGGAGCTGTTTTTT.

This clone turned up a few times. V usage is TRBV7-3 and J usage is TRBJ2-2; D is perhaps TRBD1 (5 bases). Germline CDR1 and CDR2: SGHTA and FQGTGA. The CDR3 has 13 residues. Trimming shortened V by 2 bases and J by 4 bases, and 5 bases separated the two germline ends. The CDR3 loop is CASSLQGTGELFF. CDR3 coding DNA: TGTGCCAGCAGCTTACAGGGCACCGGGGAGCTGTTTTTT.

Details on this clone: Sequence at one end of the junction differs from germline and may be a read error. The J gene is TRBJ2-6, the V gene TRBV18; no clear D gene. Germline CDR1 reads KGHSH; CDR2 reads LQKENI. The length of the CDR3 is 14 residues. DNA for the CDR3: TGTGCCAGCTCACCCCCATCTGAGGCCAACGTCCTGACTTTC. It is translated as CASSPPSEANVLTF.